This TCR beta chain came from a study of T cell repertoires in cytomegalovirus infection. Study-level information: Both a matching HLA type and CMV infection were indicated by public TCR beta signatures.

This CDR3 is 9 amino acids long. Per the germline V gene, CDR1 is SEHNR and CDR2 is FQNEAQ (reference sequence). Trimming took off 11 bases at V and 2 bases at J, with 2 bases between the two ends. The table lists this clonotype with a few counts. Each CDR3 protein is one row after TCRdb ran MiXCR on the reads. The repertoire includes nearly 650,000 distinct CDR3 sequences, 20% to 30% of them detected once, and under 8.5% sits in the top ten. J is TRBJ2-3 and V is TRBV7-9; D is unresolved. The TCR sequence derives from a human donor in good health (CMV status not recorded). Some clones in this sample may be carry-over from other donors' samples. The sample was CD8+ T cells from PBMCs. The chain's CDR3 is CADTDTQYF. Here the CDR3 DNA reads TGTGCCGACACAGATACGCAGTATTTT.